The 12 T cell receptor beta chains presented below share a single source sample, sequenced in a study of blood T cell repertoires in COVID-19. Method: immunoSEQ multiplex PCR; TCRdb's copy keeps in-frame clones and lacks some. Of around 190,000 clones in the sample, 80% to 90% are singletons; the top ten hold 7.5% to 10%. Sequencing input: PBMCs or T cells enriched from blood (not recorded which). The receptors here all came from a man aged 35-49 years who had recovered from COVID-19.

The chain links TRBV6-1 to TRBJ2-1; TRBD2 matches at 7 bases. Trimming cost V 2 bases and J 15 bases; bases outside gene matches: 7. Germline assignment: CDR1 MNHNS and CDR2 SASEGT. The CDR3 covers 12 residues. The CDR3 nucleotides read TGTGCCAGCAGTGAATGGCGGGAGAAGGCGTTCTTC. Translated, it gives CASSEWREKAFF.

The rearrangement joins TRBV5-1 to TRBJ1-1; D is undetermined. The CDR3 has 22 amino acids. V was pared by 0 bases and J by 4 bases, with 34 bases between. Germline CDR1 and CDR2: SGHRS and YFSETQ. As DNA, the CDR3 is TGCGCCAGCAGCTTGGCTCTGACATTGTCGGGGTTCAGTCTAAATAGGACCACTGAAGCTTTCTTT. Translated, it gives CASSLALTLSGFSLNRTTEAFF.

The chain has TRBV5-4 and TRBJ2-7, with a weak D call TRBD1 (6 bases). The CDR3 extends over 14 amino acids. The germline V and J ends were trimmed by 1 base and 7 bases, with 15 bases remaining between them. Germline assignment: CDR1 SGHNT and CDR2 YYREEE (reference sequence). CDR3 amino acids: CASSLHWRTEEQYF. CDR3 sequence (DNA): TGTGCCAGCAGCTTGCATTGGAGGACAGAGGAGCAGTACTTC.

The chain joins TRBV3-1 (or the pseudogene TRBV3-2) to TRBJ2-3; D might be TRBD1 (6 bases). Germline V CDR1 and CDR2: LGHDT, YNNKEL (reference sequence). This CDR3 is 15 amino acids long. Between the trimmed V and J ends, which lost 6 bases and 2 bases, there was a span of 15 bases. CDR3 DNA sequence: TGTGCCAGCAGTGTTCAGGGGTCCAACACAGATACGCAGTATTTT. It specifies CASSVQGSNTDTQYF.

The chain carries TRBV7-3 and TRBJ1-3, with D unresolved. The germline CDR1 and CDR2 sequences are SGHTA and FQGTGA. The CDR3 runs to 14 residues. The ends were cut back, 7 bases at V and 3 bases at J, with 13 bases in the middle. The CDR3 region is CASKLDPSGNTIYF. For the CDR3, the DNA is TGTGCCAGCAAGCTAGACCCTAGTGGAAACACCATATATTTT.

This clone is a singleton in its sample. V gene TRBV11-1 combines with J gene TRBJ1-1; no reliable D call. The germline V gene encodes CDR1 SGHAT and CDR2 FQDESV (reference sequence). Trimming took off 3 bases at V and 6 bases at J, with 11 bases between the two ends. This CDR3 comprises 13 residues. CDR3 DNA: TGTGCCAGCAGCTTTTACACATCAGCTGAAGCTTTCTTT. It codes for CASSFYTSAEAFF.

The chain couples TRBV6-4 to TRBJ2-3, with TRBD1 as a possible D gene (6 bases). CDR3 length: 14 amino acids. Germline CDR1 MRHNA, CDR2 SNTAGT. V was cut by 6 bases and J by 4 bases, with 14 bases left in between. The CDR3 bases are TGTGCCAGCAGATCTACAGGGTACGCAGATACGCAGTATTTT. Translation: CASRSTGYADTQYF.

For the CDR3, the DNA is TGTGCCAGTAGCGATCCCCGGGACAGGGGTGGAAATGAGCAGTTCTTC. Protein sequence: CASSDPRDRGGNEQFF. This sequence joins TRBV19 and TRBJ2-1, with 10 bases lining up with TRBD1. Germline CDR1 is LNHDA and CDR2 is SQIVND (reference sequence). The V segment lost 6 bases and the J segment 7 bases; nucleotides outside the gene matches: 12. The length of the CDR3 is 16 residues.

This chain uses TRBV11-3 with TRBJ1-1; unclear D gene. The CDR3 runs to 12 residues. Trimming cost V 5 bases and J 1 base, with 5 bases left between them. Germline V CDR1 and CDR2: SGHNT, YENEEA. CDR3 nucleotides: TGTGCCAGCAGCCGGGAGAACACTGAAGCTTTCTTT. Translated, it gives CASSRENTEAFF.

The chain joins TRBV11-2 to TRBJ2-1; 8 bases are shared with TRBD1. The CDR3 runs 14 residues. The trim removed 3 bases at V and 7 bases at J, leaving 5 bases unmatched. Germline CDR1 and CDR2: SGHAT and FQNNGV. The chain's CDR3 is CASSLRTGMNEQFF. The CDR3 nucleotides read TGTGCCAGCAGCTTGAGGACAGGGATGAATGAGCAGTTCTTC.

The CDR3 here is CASSGGQGTNNEQFF. CDR3 in DNA: TGTGCCAGCAGTGGGGGACAGGGGACGAACAATGAGCAGTTCTTC. The chain couples TRBV5-4 to TRBJ2-1; 10 bases align to TRBD1. V gave up 5 bases and J gave up 5 bases; unmatched junction bases: 7. The CDR3 covers 15 residues. CDR1 and CDR2 from the germline V gene are SGHNT and YYREEE (reference sequence).

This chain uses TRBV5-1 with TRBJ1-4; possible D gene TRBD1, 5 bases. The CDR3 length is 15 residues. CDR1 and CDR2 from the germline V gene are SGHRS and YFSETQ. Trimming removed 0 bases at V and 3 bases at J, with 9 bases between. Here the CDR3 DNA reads TGCGCCAGCAGCTTGGGACAGATGGCTAATGAAAAACTGTTTTTT. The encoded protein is CASSLGQMANEKLFF.